This T cell receptor (beta chain) was sequenced during a study of blood T cell repertoires in COVID-19. About the study: Samples taken during acute and convalescent COVID-19 were collected in the United States, Italy and Spain.

In the authors' workflow: Amplification with reference gene primers provided the estimates of nucleated cell counts. Using immunoSEQ multiplex PCR, the repertoire was profiled, and TCRdb retains in-frame clones only, with some absent. V and J calls and clone size are copied from that table; D and trimming were computed from the DNA. Of some 150,000 clones listed, 88% are singletons. V shed 6 bases, J shed 1 base, and the junction held 6 bases outside the gene matches. Germline CDR1 SQVTM, CDR2 ANQGSEA. The length of the CDR3 is 16 residues. The rearrangement joins TRBV29-1 to TRBJ2-5, with 15 bases fitting TRBD2. Sequenced material: peripheral blood. This receptor was identified in a woman aged 65 to 85 with acute or convalescent COVID-19. CDR3 sequence (DNA): TGCAGCGTCGGACTAGCGGGGGGGCCTGTCCAAGAGACCCAGTACTTC. This translates into CSVGLAGGPVQETQYF.